The clone carrying this TCR beta chain was found a few times. The antigen is not known. It may be a read error: a sequence one base away is much more abundant. The data were taken from a study of blood T cells in healthy people across ages. Points from the study as a whole: Age brought a roughly linear fall in TCR beta diversity measured per million T cells. Higher naive T cell percentage went strongly together with higher TCR beta diversity. Long-lived donors had more naive CD4+ cells and higher diversity than aged donors.

Isolation per sample recovered at least 7 million PBMCs. Sample-barcoded 5' priming and a J-beta primer mix drove a second PCR of roughly 7 to 11 cycles. TCRdb reprocessed the 5' RACE reads with MiXCR, giving one entry per CDR3 protein. The profile covers approximately 800,000 distinct CDR3 sequences, with about 56% appearing a single time and roughly 25% taken by the ten largest. This CDR3 comprises 13 residues. Germline values: CDR1 SGHTA, CDR2 FQGNSA. The sequence came from a middle-aged man in good health. The specimen was blood. The V and J genes are TRBV7-2 and TRBJ2-6; TRBD1 might be the D (5 bases). The CDR3 region has the DNA TGTGCCAGCAGCTTAGCTGGGGCCAACGTCCCGACTTTC. Its translation: CASSLAGANVPTF.